Following are 2 T cell receptor beta chains from one sample sequenced in a study of response to subunit inactivated influenza vaccine. MiXCR was run by TCRdb on the RT-PCR reads, yielding one entry per CDR3 protein. The table lists hundreds of thousands of distinct CDR3 sequences, approximately 14% of them singletons. This specimen consisted of PBMCs from blood, obtained around two weeks before vaccination. The receptors stem from a man between 45 and 60 years old who received an inactivated influenza vaccine.

The DNA for the CDR3 is TGTGCCAGCAGCTTAGTCTTCGCTTCTGGGGCCAACGTCCTGACTTTC. It specifies CASSLVFASGANVLTF. This chain uses TRBV7-8 with TRBJ2-6; D unresolved. V lost 1 base, J lost 1 base, and 8 bases lay in between. Germline V gene sequence: CDR1 SGHVS, CDR2 FQNEAQ. The CDR3 is made up of 16 amino acids.

A few counts support this clonotype. V gene TRBV2 combines with J gene TRBJ2-1; D may match TRBD1 or TRBD2 (5 bases each). The CDR3 consists of 16 residues. V was pared by 6 bases and J by 9 bases, with 24 bases between. From germline, CDR1 is SNHLY and CDR2 FYNNEI. The CDR3 DNA reads TGTGCCAGCAGAGAAACTCCGGGACCCGTCGTAGGTGAGCAGTTCTTC. It encodes CASRETPGPVVGEQFF.